The 6 T cell receptor beta chains below all came from one sample that was sequenced in a study of blood T cell repertoires in COVID-19. Clones were read by immunoSEQ multiplex PCR, and TCRdb kept only the in-frame ones, dropping some. The repertoire holds some 97,000 clones, with more than 90% as singletons. Material for sequencing was peripheral blood. These receptors all come from a man in his 70s with acute or convalescent COVID-19.

CDR3 nucleotide sequence: TGTGCCACCAGTGGGGGGGATTGGAATGAGCAGTTCTTC. It specifies CATSGGDWNEQFF. This chain uses TRBV24-1 with TRBJ2-1, with a possible D match to TRBD2 (6 bases). The ends were cut back, 5 bases at V and 7 bases at J, with 11 bases in the middle. This CDR3 contains 13 residues. Germline lookup yields CDR1 KGHDR and CDR2 SFDVKD.

The gene calls are TRBV28 and TRBJ1-1; D call uncertain. The CDR3 has 13 residues. V shed 7 bases and J shed 1 base, with 10 bases lying between them. From germline, CDR1 is MDHEN and CDR2 SYDVKM. The CDR3 bases are TGTGCCAGCACCACGACAAAGAACACTGAAGCTTTCTTT. It yields the protein CASTTTKNTEAFF.

J is TRBJ2-7 and V is TRBV19; 7 bases map to TRBD1. This CDR3 is 14 amino acids long. J gave up 0 bases and V 7 bases, and 6 bases lay outside the gene matches. CDR1 and CDR2 from the germline V gene are LNHDA and SQIVND (reference sequence). The CDR3 region is CASTLDRASYEQYF. CDR3 coding DNA: TGTGCCAGTACCCTAGACAGGGCCTCCTACGAGCAGTACTTC. Based on the CDR3 plus reference TRBV19 and TRBJ2-7, the full variable domain is DGGITQSPKYLFRKEGQNVTLSCEQNLNHDAMYWYRQDPGQGLRLIYYSQIVNDFQKGDIAEGYSVSREKKESFPLTVTSAQKNPTAFYLCASTLDRASYEQYFGPGTRLTVT.

The chain has TRBV18 and TRBJ1-2; D gene ambiguous. Between the trimmed V and J ends, which lost 2 bases and 8 bases, there was a span of 15 bases. From germline, CDR1 is KGHSH and CDR2 LQKENI. This CDR3 spans 14 amino acids. The CDR3 loop reads CASSPEFSYRGYTF. Here the CDR3 DNA reads TGTGCCAGCTCACCAGAGTTTAGCTATCGGGGCTACACCTTC.

J is TRBJ2-1 and V is TRBV6-5; 8 bases agree with TRBD2. The length of the CDR3 is 15 residues. CDR1 and CDR2 (germline): MNHEY, SVGAGI. With V trimmed by 8 bases and J by 8 bases, 14 bases remained unmatched. The CDR3 sequence: CASSYLSGGLDEQFF. CDR3 DNA: TGTGCCAGCTCCTACCTGAGCGGGGGATTGGATGAGCAGTTCTTC.

The chain recombines TRBV6-5 with TRBJ2-7; weak D call: TRBD2 (5 bases). CDR1 and CDR2 (germline): MNHEY, SVGAGI. This CDR3 is 14 amino acids long. With 2 bases removed from V and 2 bases from J, the gap between germline ends came to 10 bases. The DNA for the CDR3 is TGTGCCAGCAGTTACAGTGGGAGCCCCTACGAGCAGTACTTC. It encodes CASSYSGSPYEQYF.